The 15 T cell receptor beta chains reported below all come from one sample, sequenced in a study of blood T cell repertoires in COVID-19. Method: immunoSEQ multiplex PCR; TCRdb's copy keeps in-frame clones and lacks some. The repertoire holds about 260,000 clones, with more than 80% as singletons. The sample was PBMCs or T cells enriched from blood (not recorded which). The origin of the receptors is a man over 45 who had been exposed to COVID-19.

The chain combines TRBV28 with TRBJ2-1, with 13 bases matching TRBD2. The CDR3 contains 15 residues. Germline V gene sequence: CDR1 MDHEN, CDR2 SYDVKM. The V segment lost 7 bases and the J segment 5 bases; nucleotides outside the gene matches: 5. The CDR3 coding sequence is TGTGCCAGCACTAGCGGGACTAGCGGGAACAATGAGCAGTTCTTC. As protein: CASTSGTSGNNEQFF.

The chain joins TRBV11-2 to TRBJ2-1; 7 bases are a match to TRBD1. Germline values: CDR1 SGHAT, CDR2 FQNNGV. This CDR3 has 15 amino acids. The ends lost 5 bases at V and 2 bases at J; junction bases unmatched: 6. The CDR3 sequence is CASSPGQAAYNEQFF. In nucleotides, the CDR3 is TGTGCCAGCAGCCCCGGACAGGCGGCCTACAATGAGCAGTTCTTC.

The chain combines TRBV9 with TRBJ2-3, with 9 nucleotides matching TRBD2. Unmatched junction bases numbered 6, after V lost 3 bases and J lost 1 base. This CDR3 has 16 amino acids. Per the germline V gene, CDR1 is SGDLS and CDR2 is YYNGEE. The CDR3 reads CASSESGGYGTDTQYF. As DNA, the CDR3 is TGTGCCAGCAGCGAAAGCGGGGGGTATGGCACAGATACGCAGTATTTT.

J is TRBJ1-2 and V is TRBV9; D unclear. Trimming took off 1 base at V and 8 bases at J, with 15 bases between the two ends. The CDR3 runs 14 residues. The germline V gene encodes CDR1 SGDLS and CDR2 YYNGEE. In DNA, the CDR3 is TGTGCCAGCAGCGTACAAGTTCTCGGAGGGGGCTACACCTTC. As protein: CASSVQVLGGGYTF.

The rearrangement links TRBV7-8 to TRBJ1-2; D unresolved. Trimming shortened V by 4 bases and J by 8 bases, and 17 bases separated the two germline ends. The CDR3 has 14 residues. Germline V gene sequence: CDR1 SGHVS, CDR2 FQNEAQ. For the CDR3, the DNA is TGTGCCAGCAGCTCTATATCGATCGCGAGGGGCTACACCTTC. As protein: CASSSISIARGYTF.

The chain is built from TRBV7-2 and TRBJ2-3, with D possibly matching TRBD2 (5 bases). Trimming took 5 bases from V and 1 from J, leaving 10 bases between them. CDR3 length: 14 amino acids. Germline assignment: CDR1 SGHTA and CDR2 FQGNSA. CDR3 in amino acids: CASSPDWGTDTQYF. The CDR3 nucleotides are TGTGCCAGCAGCCCGGACTGGGGCACAGATACGCAGTATTTT.

J is TRBJ2-1 and V is TRBV9; D might be TRBD2 (6 bases). The CDR3 totals 15 residues. V was clipped by 3 bases and J by 5 bases, with 15 bases between them. Germline CDR1 reads SGDLS; CDR2 reads YYNGEE. The CDR3 sequence is CASSASIAAHNEQFF. In DNA form, the CDR3 reads TGTGCCAGCAGCGCCTCTATAGCGGCCCACAATGAGCAGTTCTTC. The variable domain in full, completed from reference TRBV9 and TRBJ2-1, reads DSGVTQTPKHLITATGQRVTLRCSPRSGDLSVYWYQQSLDQGLQFLIQYYNGEERAKGNILERFSAQQFPDLHSELNLSSLELGDSALYFCASSASIAAHNEQFFGPGTRLTVL.

The chain uses TRBV7-9 and TRBJ2-1, with D tentatively TRBD2 (5 bases). The CDR3 is 14 residues long. V was pared by 2 bases and J by 7 bases, with 12 bases between. The germline V gene encodes CDR1 SEHNR and CDR2 FQNEAQ (reference sequence). The CDR3 DNA reads TGTGCCAGCAGCTTAACTACGGGGAGTAATGAGCAGTTCTTC. Residues: CASSLTTGSNEQFF.

The V and J genes are TRBV10-3 and TRBJ2-2; 7 nucleotides agree with TRBD2. J was trimmed by 8 bases and V by 6 bases; bases with no gene match: 9. CDR1 and CDR2 from the germline V gene are ENHRY and SYGVKD. The CDR3 is 14 residues long. CDR3 region: CAISAGEGLGELFF. The CDR3 nucleotides read TGTGCCATCAGCGCCGGGGAGGGCCTTGGGGAGCTGTTTTTT.

The chain links TRBV6-2 or TRBV6-3 to TRBJ2-5; 15 positions agree with TRBD2. Per germline, CDR1 MNHEY and CDR2 SVGEGT. J gave up 5 bases and V 4 bases, and 5 bases lay outside the gene matches. The CDR3 consists of 16 residues. The CDR3 sequence is CASSSGLAGGWETQYF. Here the CDR3 DNA reads TGTGCCAGCAGTTCGGGACTAGCGGGGGGTTGGGAGACCCAGTACTTC.

The gene calls are TRBV5-4 and TRBJ2-2; D is possibly TRBD1 (5 bases). V gave up 4 bases and J gave up 6 bases, with 16 bases separating them. This CDR3 is built from 15 residues. Germline V gene lookup returns CDR1 SGHNT and CDR2 YYREEE (reference sequence). This chain's CDR3 is CASSPASRVAGELFF. CDR3 bases: TGTGCCAGCAGCCCGGCCAGCAGGGTCGCCGGGGAGCTGTTTTTT.

The V call is TRBV28, the J call TRBJ2-3, with TRBD2 matching over 10 bases. CDR3 length: 17 residues. After removal of 3 bases from V and 0 bases from J, the junction contained 6 bases not matched to a gene. From germline, CDR1 is MDHEN and CDR2 SYDVKM. The CDR3 DNA is TGTGCCAGCAGTTTCTCCGGACTAGCGGATAGCACAGATACGCAGTATTTT. This encodes CASSFSGLADSTDTQYF.

The CDR3 loop is CASSLGIAGGTDTQYF. The CDR3 DNA sequence: TGTGCCAGCAGCTTAGGTATAGCGGGAGGCACAGATACGCAGTATTTT. This chain joins TRBV7-3 and TRBJ2-3; 9 nucleotides align to TRBD2. The CDR3 covers 16 residues. The V and J ends lost 2 bases and 1 base, in that order; junction bases with no gene match: 4. The germline CDR1 and CDR2 sequences are SGHTA and FQGTGA.

This sequence joins TRBV12-5 and TRBJ1-5; 7 nucleotides agree with TRBD1. The CDR3 contains 15 residues. Trimming took 6 bases from V and 2 from J; bases not matched to a gene: 7. In germline, CDR1 is LGHNT, CDR2 FRNRAP. CDR3 residues: CASGRSGTGNQPQHF. CDR3 nucleotide sequence: TGTGCTAGTGGACGATCCGGGACAGGCAATCAGCCCCAGCATTTT.

This sequence joins TRBV2 and TRBJ2-2, with 8 bases lining up with TRBD1. Germline CDR1 reads SNHLY; CDR2 reads FYNNEI. V lost 7 bases, J lost 5 bases, and 9 bases stayed unmatched. The CDR3 is made up of 15 amino acids. The CDR3 DNA sequence: TGTGCCAGCACAGAGGACAGGGCGAGGACCGGGGAGCTGTTTTTT. Translated: CASTEDRARTGELFF. The full variable domain, rest sourced from reference TRBV2 and TRBJ2-2, is EPEVTQTPSHQVTQMGQEVILRCVPISNHLYFYWYRQILGQKVEFLVSFYNNEISEKSEIFDDQFSVERPDGSNFTLKIRSTKLEDSAMYFCASTEDRARTGELFFGEGSRLTVL.